This TCR beta chain was observed in a study of CD8 T cells in Susac syndrome. cDNA came from about 0.5 to 1 ug RNA primed by random hexamers. Amplification of TCR beta CDR3 used immunoSEQ multiplex PCR across 54 Vbeta and 13 Jbeta. TCRdb re-called the immunoSEQ multiplex PCR reads with MiXCR, one entry per CDR3 protein. The table includes over 130,000 distinct CDR3 sequences, 95% detected once. This CDR3 comprises 14 residues. Germline CDR1 is LGHDT and CDR2 is YNNKEL (reference sequence). Trimming removed 7 bases at V and 4 bases at J, with 16 bases between. Of note for this clonotype: Antigen unknown.

Study-wide results and caveats: The CD4+ T cell repertoires in Susac syndrome were not clonally expanded.

This rearrangement joins TRBV3-1 to TRBJ2-5; D may be TRBD2 (6 bases). The source material was CD4+ T cells from PBMCs. This TCR derives from a human donor with Susac syndrome. The CDR3 sequence: CASTVSSSGETQYF. For the CDR3, the DNA is TGTGCCAGCACCGTGTCGAGTAGCGGAGAGACCCAGTACTTC.